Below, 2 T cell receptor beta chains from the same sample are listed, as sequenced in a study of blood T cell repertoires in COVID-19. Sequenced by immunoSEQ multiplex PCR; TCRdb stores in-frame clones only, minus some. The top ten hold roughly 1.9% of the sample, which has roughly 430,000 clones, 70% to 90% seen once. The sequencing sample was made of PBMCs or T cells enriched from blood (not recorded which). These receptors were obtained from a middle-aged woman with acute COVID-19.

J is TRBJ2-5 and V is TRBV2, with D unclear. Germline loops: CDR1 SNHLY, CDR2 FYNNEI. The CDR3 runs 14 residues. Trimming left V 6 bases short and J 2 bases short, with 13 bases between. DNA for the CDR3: TGTGCCAGCAGCGAACTTGCTATTCAAGAGACCCAGTACTTC. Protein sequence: CASSELAIQETQYF.

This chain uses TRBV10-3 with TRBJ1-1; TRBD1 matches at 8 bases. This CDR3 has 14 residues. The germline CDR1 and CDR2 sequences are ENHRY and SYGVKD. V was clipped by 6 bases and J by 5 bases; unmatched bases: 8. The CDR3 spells CAIRNRTGRTEAFF. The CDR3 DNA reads TGTGCCATCAGAAACCGGACAGGGCGGACTGAAGCTTTCTTT.